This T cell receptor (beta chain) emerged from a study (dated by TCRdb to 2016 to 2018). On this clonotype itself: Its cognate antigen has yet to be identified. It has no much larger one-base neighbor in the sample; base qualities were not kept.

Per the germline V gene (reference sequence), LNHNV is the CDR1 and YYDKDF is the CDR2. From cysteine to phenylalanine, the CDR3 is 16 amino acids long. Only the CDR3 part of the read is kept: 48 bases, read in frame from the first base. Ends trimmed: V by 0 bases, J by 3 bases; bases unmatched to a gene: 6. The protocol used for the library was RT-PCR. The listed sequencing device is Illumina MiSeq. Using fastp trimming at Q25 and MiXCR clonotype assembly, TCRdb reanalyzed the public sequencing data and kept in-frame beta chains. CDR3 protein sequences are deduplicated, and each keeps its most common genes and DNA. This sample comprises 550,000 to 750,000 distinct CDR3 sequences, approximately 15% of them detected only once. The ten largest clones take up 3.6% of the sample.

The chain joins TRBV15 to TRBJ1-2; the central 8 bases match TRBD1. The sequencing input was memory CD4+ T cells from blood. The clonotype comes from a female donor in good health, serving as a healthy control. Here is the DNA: TGTGCCACCAGCAGAGATTGGGACAGGCCGGACTATGGCTACACCTTC. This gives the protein CATSRDWDRPDYGYTF.